This T cell receptor (beta chain) comes out of a study of blood T cell repertoires in COVID-19. Study-level background: Spain, Italy and the United States supplied samples that represented acute and convalescent COVID-19.

As regards this clone: Other DNA sequences of this sample code for an identical CDR3.

V dropped 3 bases and J dropped 1 base, with 6 bases sitting between them. The CDR3 totals 12 residues. The V gene's germline CDR1 is SQVTM and CDR2 ANQGSEA. Profiled with immunoSEQ multiplex PCR; TCRdb holds only in-frame clones, not every one. The sample consists of 300,000 to 400,000 clones, approximately 87% of them appearing once. The receptor's source is a woman aged 25-40 years with acute COVID-19. The V call is TRBV29-1, the J call TRBJ1-1; no clear D gene. Sequencing input: PBMCs or T cells enriched from blood (not recorded which). The CDR3 DNA reads TGCAGCGTTGACAGAGGGAACACTGAAGCTTTCTTT. Translating it yields CSVDRGNTEAFF.